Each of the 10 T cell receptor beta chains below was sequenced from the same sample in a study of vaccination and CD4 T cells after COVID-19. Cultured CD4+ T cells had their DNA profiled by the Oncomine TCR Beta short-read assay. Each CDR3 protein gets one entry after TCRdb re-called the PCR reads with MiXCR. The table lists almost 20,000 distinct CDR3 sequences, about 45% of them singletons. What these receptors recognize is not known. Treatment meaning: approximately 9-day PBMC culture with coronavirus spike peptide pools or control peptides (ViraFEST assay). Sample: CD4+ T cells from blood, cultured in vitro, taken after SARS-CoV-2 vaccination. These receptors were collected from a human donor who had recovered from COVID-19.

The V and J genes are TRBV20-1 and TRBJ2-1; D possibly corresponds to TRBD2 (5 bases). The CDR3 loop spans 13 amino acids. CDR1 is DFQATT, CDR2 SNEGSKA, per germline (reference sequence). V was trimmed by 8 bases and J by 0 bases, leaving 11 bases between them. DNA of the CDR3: TGCAGTTCTAACGGGGTCTCCTACAATGAGCAGTTCTTC. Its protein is CSSNGVSYNEQFF.

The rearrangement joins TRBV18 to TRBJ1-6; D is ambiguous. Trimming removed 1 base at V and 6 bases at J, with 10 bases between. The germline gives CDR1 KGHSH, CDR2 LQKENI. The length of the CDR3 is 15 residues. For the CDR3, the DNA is TGTGCCAGCTCACCACTAGGAACCAGTAATTCACCCCTCCACTTT. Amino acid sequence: CASSPLGTSNSPLHF.

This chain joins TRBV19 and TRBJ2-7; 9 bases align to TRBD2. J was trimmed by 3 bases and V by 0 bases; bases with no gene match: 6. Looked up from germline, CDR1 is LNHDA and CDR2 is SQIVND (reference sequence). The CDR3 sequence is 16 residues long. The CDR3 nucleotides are TGTGCCAGTAGTATAGACCTTGCGGGAGGGCTCTACGAGCAGTACTTC. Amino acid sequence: CASSIDLAGGLYEQYF.

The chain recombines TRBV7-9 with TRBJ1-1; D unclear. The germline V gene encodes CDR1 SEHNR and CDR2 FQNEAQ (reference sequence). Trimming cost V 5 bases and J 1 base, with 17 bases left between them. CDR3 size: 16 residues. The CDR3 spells CASSTPKLQWNTEAFF. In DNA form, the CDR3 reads TGTGCCAGCAGCACACCTAAGCTACAGTGGAACACTGAAGCTTTCTTT. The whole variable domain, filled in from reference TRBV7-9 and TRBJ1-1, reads DTGVSQNPRHKITKRGQNVTFRCDPISEHNRLYWYRQTLGQGPEFLTYFQNEAQLEKSRLLSDRFSAERPKGSFSTLEIQRTEQGDSAMYLCASSTPKLQWNTEAFFGQGTRLTVV.

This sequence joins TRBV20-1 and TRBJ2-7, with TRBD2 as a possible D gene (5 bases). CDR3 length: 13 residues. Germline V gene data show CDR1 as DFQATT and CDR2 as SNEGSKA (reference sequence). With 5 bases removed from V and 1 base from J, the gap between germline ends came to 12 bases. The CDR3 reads CSAQSGPSYEQYF. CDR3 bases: TGCAGTGCTCAAAGCGGACCATCCTACGAGCAGTACTTC.

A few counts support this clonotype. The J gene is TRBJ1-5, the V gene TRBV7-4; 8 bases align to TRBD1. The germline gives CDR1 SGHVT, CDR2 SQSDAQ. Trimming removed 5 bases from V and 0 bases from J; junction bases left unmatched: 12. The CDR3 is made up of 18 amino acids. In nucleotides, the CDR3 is TGTGCCAGCAGCCCGGAGGGACTACAGGGGGTTAGCAATCAGCCCCAGCATTTT. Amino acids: CASSPEGLQGVSNQPQHF.

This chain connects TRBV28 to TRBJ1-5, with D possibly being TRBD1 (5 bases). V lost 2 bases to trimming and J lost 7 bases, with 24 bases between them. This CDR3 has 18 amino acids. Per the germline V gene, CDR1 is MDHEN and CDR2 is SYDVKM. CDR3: CASSLRPGTLGKEQPQHF. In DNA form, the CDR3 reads TGTGCCAGCAGTTTACGCCCCGGGACGTTGGGGAAGGAACAGCCCCAGCATTTT.

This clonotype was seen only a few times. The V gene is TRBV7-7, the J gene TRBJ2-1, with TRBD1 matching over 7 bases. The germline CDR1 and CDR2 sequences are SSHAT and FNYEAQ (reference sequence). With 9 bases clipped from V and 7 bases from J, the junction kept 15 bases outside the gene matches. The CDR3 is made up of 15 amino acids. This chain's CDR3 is CASTQTGKTGNEQFF. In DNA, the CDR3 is TGTGCCAGTACCCAGACGGGGAAGACAGGGAATGAGCAGTTCTTC.

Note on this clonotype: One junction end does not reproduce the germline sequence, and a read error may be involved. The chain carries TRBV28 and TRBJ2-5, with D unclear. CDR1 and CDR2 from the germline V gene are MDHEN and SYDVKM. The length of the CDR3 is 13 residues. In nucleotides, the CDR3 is TGTGCCAGCAATTCGAGTCCTTTAGAGATCCAGTACTTC. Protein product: CASNSSPLEIQYF.

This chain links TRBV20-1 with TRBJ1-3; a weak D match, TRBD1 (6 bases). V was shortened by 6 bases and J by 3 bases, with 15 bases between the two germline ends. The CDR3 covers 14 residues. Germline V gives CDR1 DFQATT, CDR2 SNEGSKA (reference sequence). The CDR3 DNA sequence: TGCAGTGCCACCCAGGGGCGTCTTGGAAACACCATATATTTT. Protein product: CSATQGRLGNTIYF.